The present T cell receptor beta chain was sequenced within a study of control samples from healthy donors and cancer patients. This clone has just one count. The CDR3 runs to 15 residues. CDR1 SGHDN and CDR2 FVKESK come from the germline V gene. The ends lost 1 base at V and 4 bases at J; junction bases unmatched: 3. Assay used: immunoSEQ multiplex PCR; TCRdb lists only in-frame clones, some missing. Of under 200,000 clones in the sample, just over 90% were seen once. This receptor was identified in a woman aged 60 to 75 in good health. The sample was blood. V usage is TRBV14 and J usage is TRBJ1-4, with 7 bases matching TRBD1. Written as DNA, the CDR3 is TGTGCCAGCAGCCAAGTCGACAGGGATAATGAAAAACTGTTTTTT. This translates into CASSQVDRDNEKLFF.